These T cell receptor beta chains were read from a single sample in a study of cytomegalovirus exposure and HLA in healthy donors. Libraries were prepared by immunoSEQ multiplex PCR; TCRdb keeps only in-frame clonotypes and omits some of them. The profile covers about 200,000 clones, with 82% appearing a single time and 2.7% taken by the ten largest. The specimen sequenced was PBMCs. All receptors derive from a woman in her thirties or forties in good health and CMV-seronegative. The CDR3 runs from the conserved cysteine through the conserved F or W. A D gene is named only where the DNA matches it firmly.

D gene | J gene | V gene | CDR3 protein | CDR3 DNA
NA | TRBJ2-6 | TRBV21-1 | CASSKERAGANVLTF | TGTGCCAGCAGCAAAGAGAGGGCTGGGGCCAACGTCCTGACTTTC
NA | TRBJ2-7 | TRBV21-1 | CASSKRRTSGSYEQYF | TGTGCCAGCAGCAAGAGAAGGACTAGCGGGAGCTACGAGCAGTACTTC
NA | TRBJ2-5 | TRBV7-9 | CASGGSPETQYF | TGTGCCAGCGGGGGGTCCCCAGAGACCCAGTACTTC
TRBD1 | TRBJ2-4 | TRBV30 | CAWRETGGNIQYF | TGTGCCTGGAGGGAGACAGGGGGGAACATTCAGTACTTC
NA | TRBJ2-2 | TRBV6-4 | CASSDSPGTGELFF | TGTGCCAGCAGTGACTCCCCAGGGACCGGGGAGCTGTTTTTT
NA | TRBJ2-4 | TRBV30 | CAWSYLSQYF | TGTGCCTGGAGTTATCTTTCTCAGTACTTC
TRBD2 | TRBJ2-7 | TRBV5-1 | CASSRGSSGRAYEQYF | TGCGCCAGCAGTAGAGGGTCCAGCGGGAGAGCCTACGAGCAGTACTTC
TRBD1 | TRBJ2-7 | TRBV28 | CASGEVGRGSYEQYF | TGTGCCAGCGGCGAAGTCGGCAGGGGGTCCTACGAGCAGTACTTC
NA | TRBJ2-3 | TRBV5-1 | CASSPTGYGTDTQYF | TGCGCCAGCAGCCCAACGGGATACGGCACAGATACGCAGTATTTT
TRBD1 | TRBJ2-5 | TRBV2 | CASSESWDRGWETQYF | TGTGCCAGCAGTGAAAGTTGGGACAGGGGTTGGGAGACCCAGTACTTC
TRBD1 | TRBJ2-2 | TRBV18 | CASSRDRVTGELFF | TGTGCCAGCTCACGGGACAGGGTGACCGGGGAGCTGTTTTTT
NA | TRBJ2-7 | TRBV7-3 | CASSVVPTGEQYF | TGTGCCAGCAGTGTAGTCCCTACCGGCGAGCAGTACTTC
NA | TRBJ2-3 | TRBV11-2 | CASSLLLTGQDTQYF | TGTGCCAGCAGCTTATTGTTGACAGGACAAGATACGCAGTATTTT